Shown below are 28 T cell receptor beta chains from a single sample sequenced in a study of T-cell reconstitution after alpha-beta-depleted transplantation in children. As it was prepared, the TCRbeta library received unique molecular identifiers. From the PCR reads, TCRdb called clonotypes with MiXCR, one entry per CDR3 protein. The sample has 98,000 or so distinct CDR3 sequences, around 22% seen once. This sample comprised PBMCs, obtained before TCRalphabeta/CD19-depleted stem cell transplant. The receptors stem from a boy between 2 and 10 years old with acute lymphoblastic leukemia, due to receive a stem cell transplant.

This clonotype was recorded at least ten times. The rearrangement uses TRBV4-1 and TRBJ2-1; 8 nucleotides align to TRBD2. With 4 bases clipped from V and 7 bases from J, the junction kept 9 bases outside the gene matches. Germline CDR1 and CDR2: MGHRA and YSYEKL. The CDR3 extends over 15 amino acids. The CDR3 protein is CASSPGRTSLNEQFF. The CDR3, as DNA: TGCGCCAGCAGCCCCGGTAGGACTAGCCTAAATGAGCAGTTCTTC.

This clonotype was counted ten times or more. The chain combines TRBV28 with TRBJ2-7; D ambiguous. The CDR3 totals 11 residues. V was clipped by 7 bases and J by 3 bases, with 7 bases between them. From germline, CDR1 is MDHEN and CDR2 SYDVKM. The CDR3 protein is CASNSRYEQYF. CDR3 sequence (DNA): TGTGCCAGCAATTCTCGCTACGAGCAGTACTTC.

This clonotype appeared a few times. The J gene is TRBJ2-1, the V gene TRBV13, with 9 positions matching TRBD2. Germline lookup yields CDR1 PRHDT and CDR2 FYEKMQ (reference sequence). This CDR3 has 15 amino acids. J gave up 1 base and V 6 bases, and 4 bases lay outside the gene matches. The CDR3 DNA reads TGTGCCAGCAGGGATAGCGGGAGTTCCTACAATGAGCAGTTCTTC. This encodes CASRDSGSSYNEQFF.

This clonotype was observed a handful of times. The chain links TRBV21-1 to TRBJ2-1; TRBD1 is the table's D call, not checked against the DNA. TRBV21-1 constitutes a pseudogene. This CDR3 spans 19 amino acids. CDR3 loop: CASSEKRSRAKGSYNEQFF. For the CDR3, the DNA is TGTGCCAGCAGCGAAAAACGAAGTCGGGCCAAGGGGTCCTACAATGAGCAGTTCTTC.

This clonotype has a count of ten or more. At one end, the junction sequence differs from germline, possibly due to a read error. This chain uses TRBV10-3 with TRBJ2-2; D not certain. Germline V gene data show CDR1 as ENHRY and CDR2 as SYGVKD. The CDR3 totals 14 residues. The CDR3 protein is CAISVDRTPGELFF. CDR3 nucleotides: TGTGCCATCAGTGTTGACCGAACTCCCGGTGAGCTGTTTTTT.

This clonotype was found many times. The chain links TRBV7-2 to TRBJ1-1; 7 nucleotides line up with TRBD1. The V gene's germline CDR1 is SGHTA and CDR2 FQGNSA. The length of the CDR3 is 15 residues. Trimming removed 4 bases from V and 2 bases from J; junction bases left unmatched: 7. CDR3 amino acids: CASSSSRQGNTEAFF. The CDR3 DNA sequence: TGTGCCAGCAGCTCCTCACGACAGGGTAACACTGAAGCTTTCTTT.

The chain joins TRBV25-1 to TRBJ2-5; a weak D match, TRBD1 (5 bases). Germline-derived CDR1 and CDR2 are MGHDK and SYGVNS. The CDR3 length is 13 residues. V was trimmed by 10 bases and J by 1 base, leaving 13 bases between them. DNA for the CDR3: TGTGCCACCAAGGGGCGGCCCCAAGAGACCCAGTACTTC. This codes for CATKGRPQETQYF.

The rearrangement joins TRBV12-3 or TRBV12-4 to TRBJ1-5; 10 positions agree with TRBD1. The CDR3 is 16 residues long. V lost 5 bases and J lost 4; bases outside the gene matches: 8. DNA of the CDR3: TGTGCCAGCAGTACTTCCCGGGACAGGGGTAATCAGCCCCAGCATTTT. It is translated as CASSTSRDRGNQPQHF.

As regards this clonotype: This clone may be a read error of a much larger clone one base away. This sequence joins TRBV4-3 and TRBJ1-1, with no clear D. CDR3 size: 15 residues. The V gene's germline CDR1 is LGHNA and CDR2 YSLEER. The CDR3 DNA sequence: TGCCCCAGCAGCCAAGATCCGGGTCTGAACACTGAAGCTTTCTTT. Translated, it gives CPSSQDPGLNTEAFF.

The V gene is TRBV18, the J gene TRBJ2-7; D unresolved. V shed 5 bases and J shed 0 bases, with 11 bases lying between them. CDR1 KGHSH and CDR2 LQKENI come from the germline V gene. The CDR3 consists of 14 residues. CDR3 sequence (DNA): TGTGCCAGCTCAAAGTCTTCATACTCCTACGAGCAGTACTTC. Translation gives CASSKSSYSYEQYF.

This clonotype was counted a few times. The J gene is TRBJ1-1, the V gene TRBV19; D unresolved. Per the germline V gene, CDR1 is LNHDA and CDR2 is SQIVND (reference sequence). The CDR3 contains 13 residues. V lost 7 bases to trimming and J lost 0 bases, with 9 bases between them. In nucleotides, the CDR3 is TGTGCCAGTACGGAGAGCATGAACACTGAAGCTTTCTTT. This translates into CASTESMNTEAFF.

This clonotype was observed a few times. The genes are TRBV20-1 and TRBJ2-7; TRBD2 matches 12 bases. Trimming removed 6 bases from V and 5 bases from J; junction bases left unmatched: 8. The germline V gene has CDR1 DFQATT and CDR2 SNEGSKA (reference sequence). The CDR3 runs 14 residues. DNA for the CDR3: TGCAGTGCCCCAAGACTAGCGGGAGTTGACGAGCAGTACTTC. This encodes CSAPRLAGVDEQYF.

This clonotype was seen more than once but under ten times. CDR3 coding DNA: TGTGCCAGCACGAAGCCGGGACAGGGGGGGTTTGGCGGGGAGCTGTTTTTT. Residues: CASTKPGQGGFGGELFF. The chain carries TRBV12-3 or TRBV12-4 and TRBJ2-2, with 11 bases that match TRBD1. Trimming at V came to 7 bases and at J to 7 bases, leaving 14 bases not matched to a gene. This CDR3 comprises 17 residues.

This clonotype was seen a few times. The rearrangement uses TRBV2 and TRBJ2-1; no definite D call. The CDR3 is 12 amino acids. V lost 7 bases, J lost 10 bases, and 14 bases lay in between. Germline-derived CDR1 and CDR2 are SNHLY and FYNNEI. CDR3 nucleotides: TGTGCCAGCAATATCGCCGCTGCCGAGCAGTTCTTC. Its translation: CASNIAAAEQFF.

This clonotype was observed once. V usage is TRBV27 and J usage is TRBJ2-5, with 7 bases fitting TRBD1. The germline V gene encodes CDR1 MNHEY and CDR2 SMNVEV (reference sequence). This CDR3 has 15 residues. The junction had 5 bases not matched to a gene; V was cut back by 3 bases and J by 1 base. The CDR3 DNA reads as TGTGCCAGCAGTTTCGCCGGGACAGTCCAAGAGACCCAGTACTTC. Translated: CASSFAGTVQETQYF.

This clonotype was recorded many times. This sequence joins TRBV10-3 and TRBJ2-7; TRBD1 is a possible D gene (5 bases). The CDR3 totals 15 residues. With 3 bases removed from V and 2 bases from J, the gap between germline ends came to 14 bases. From germline, CDR1 is ENHRY and CDR2 SYGVKD. The CDR3 DNA is TGTGCCATCAGTGAATCCGAGGACACAGCCTACGAGCAGTACTTC. It yields the protein CAISESEDTAYEQYF.

This clonotype appeared a few times. V and J are TRBV10-3 and TRBJ2-5; D is uncertain. The length of the CDR3 is 13 residues. V was pared by 3 bases and J by 1 base, with 6 bases between. The germline V gene has CDR1 ENHRY and CDR2 SYGVKD. Here the CDR3 reads CAISDSLQETQYF. CDR3 coding DNA: TGTGCCATCAGTGATAGCCTCCAAGAGACCCAGTACTTC.

This clonotype was observed a few times. In DNA, the CDR3 is TGCGCCAGCAGCTCCGGACTAGTATTTGACACCGGGGAGCTGTTTTTT. This gives the protein CASSSGLVFDTGELFF. The rearrangement joins TRBV5-1 to TRBJ2-2; 7 positions match TRBD2. The CDR3 sequence is 16 residues long. Germline-derived CDR1 and CDR2 are SGHRS and YFSETQ. Trimming at V came to 3 bases and at J to 3 bases, leaving 8 bases not matched to a gene.

In this sample, this clonotype turned up a few times. The V call is TRBV20-1, the J call TRBJ2-5, with D uncertain. The V and J ends lost 4 bases and 1 base respectively, with 10 bases between them. The CDR3 spans 13 residues. Germline values: CDR1 DFQATT, CDR2 SNEGSKA (reference sequence). The CDR3 reads CSATSSTQETQYF. The DNA of the CDR3 is TGCAGTGCTACTTCAAGCACCCAAGAGACCCAGTACTTC.

The table lists this clonotype with many counts. DNA for the CDR3: TGTGCCAGCAGCTTAGTCGCGGGAGGGTACACAGATACGCAGTATTTT. Its translation: CASSLVAGGYTDTQYF. The chain joins TRBV7-2 to TRBJ2-3, with TRBD2 identical over 9 bases. The germline CDR1 and CDR2 sequences are SGHTA and FQGNSA. The CDR3 covers 16 residues. The V segment lost 1 base and the J segment 2 bases; nucleotides outside the gene matches: 4.

This clonotype has just a few counts. This chain uses TRBV20-1 with TRBJ2-3, with TRBD2 identical over 7 bases. The CDR3 extends over 14 amino acids. V shed 3 bases, J shed 5 bases, and the junction held 8 bases outside the gene matches. Germline V gene data show CDR1 as DFQATT and CDR2 as SNEGSKA (reference sequence). The CDR3 sequence: CSASVVRELDTQYF. DNA of the CDR3: TGCAGTGCTAGTGTGGTGCGGGAGCTAGATACGCAGTATTTT.

At least ten counts were recorded for this clonotype. The V call is TRBV20-1, the J call TRBJ2-7; D is ambiguous. The ends were cut back, 6 bases at V and 3 bases at J, with 0 bases in the middle. This CDR3 has 8 amino acids. Germline CDR1 reads DFQATT; CDR2 reads SNEGSKA (reference sequence). CDR3 bases: TGCAGTGCCTACGAGCAGTACTTC. Translating it yields CSAYEQYF.

This sequence joins TRBV7-9 and TRBJ2-1, with D maybe TRBD2 (5 bases). The germline V and J ends were trimmed by 0 bases and 8 bases, with 14 bases remaining between them. Germline CDR1 is SEHNR and CDR2 is FQNEAQ (reference sequence). The CDR3 is 15 amino acids. The CDR3 coding sequence is TGTGCCAGCAGCTTAGCGTACGGAGGAGTACATGAGCAGTTCTTC. Its protein is CASSLAYGGVHEQFF.

At least ten counts were recorded for this clonotype. The chain links TRBV20-1 to TRBJ2-7; possibly TRBD2 for D (6 bases). Looked up from germline, CDR1 is DFQATT and CDR2 is SNEGSKA (reference sequence). V dropped 6 bases and J dropped 2 bases, with 14 bases sitting between them. The CDR3 contains 13 residues. The chain's CDR3 is CSAPSQRAYEQYF. As DNA, the CDR3 is TGCAGTGCCCCGTCTCAGCGGGCCTACGAGCAGTACTTC.

The chain couples TRBV5-5 to TRBJ2-2; tentative D call: TRBD2 (6 bases). The CDR3 runs to 16 residues. The V and J ends lost 0 bases and 5 bases respectively, with 14 bases between them. Germline lookup yields CDR1 SGHKS and CDR2 YYEKEE (reference sequence). The CDR3 is CASSLVSGGVTGELFF. Here the CDR3 DNA reads TGTGCCAGCAGCTTGGTTAGCGGAGGGGTGACCGGGGAGCTGTTTTTT.

The chain couples TRBV7-2 to TRBJ2-1; 13 bases match TRBD2. The junction had 9 bases not matched to a gene; V was cut back by 7 bases and J by 12 bases. CDR1 and CDR2 from the germline V gene are SGHTA and FQGNSA. The CDR3 spans 14 residues. This CDR3 is CASTQRTSGGGQFF. CDR3 nucleotide sequence: TGTGCCAGCACCCAAAGGACTAGCGGGGGAGGGCAGTTCTTC.

This clonotype was detected only a few times. This chain joins TRBV20-1 and TRBJ2-5, with D unclear. The CDR3 totals 12 residues. Trimming stripped 3 bases from V and 9 bases from J, with 14 bases between. Germline loops: CDR1 DFQATT, CDR2 SNEGSKA (reference sequence). CDR3 sequence reads: CSASGPSWAQYF. CDR3 coding DNA: TGCAGTGCTAGCGGGCCATCATGGGCCCAGTACTTC.

In this sample, this clonotype turned up a few times. The rearrangement links TRBV5-1 to TRBJ2-5; D is perhaps TRBD2 (5 bases). Germline V gene sequence: CDR1 SGHRS, CDR2 YFSETQ. The V end was cut by 0 bases, the J end by 4 bases, with 22 bases between. This CDR3 contains 18 residues. The DNA for the CDR3 is TGCGCCAGCAGCTTGGGCCCGGGCGGAGCCCTCCGGGGAGAGACCCAGTACTTC. Translation gives CASSLGPGGALRGETQYF.